This TCR beta chain was recovered during a study of blood T cells in healthy people across ages. Findings and limits, study-wide: Versus aged donors, long-lived donors had higher diversity and more naive CD4+ cells. The unknown donor CMV status may have confounded expanded clonotype changes.

Details on this clonotype: What it recognizes is unknown. This may be a read error: a much more frequent sequence differs by one nucleotide.

Donors were healthy Caucasian individuals from Russia aged about 6 to 90. With a J-beta primer mix and a sample-barcoded 5' primer, a second PCR ran roughly 6 to 12 cycles. A single record per CDR3 protein comes from TCRdb applying MiXCR to the 5' RACE reads. The table records over 950,000 distinct CDR3 sequences, roughly two fifths of them present only once. The source material was blood. The receptor's source is a man aged 18 to 30 in good health.

The CDR3 DNA sequence: TGCGCCAGCAGCCAAGGAGTTAGCCTAGCCCACGAGCAGTACTTC. Its translation: CASSQGVSLAHEQYF. The gene calls are TRBV4-3 and TRBJ2-7, with D perhaps TRBD2 (5 bases). From germline, CDR1 is LGHNA and CDR2 YSLEER. The CDR3 runs 15 residues. V shed 1 base and J shed 5 bases, with 15 bases lying between them.